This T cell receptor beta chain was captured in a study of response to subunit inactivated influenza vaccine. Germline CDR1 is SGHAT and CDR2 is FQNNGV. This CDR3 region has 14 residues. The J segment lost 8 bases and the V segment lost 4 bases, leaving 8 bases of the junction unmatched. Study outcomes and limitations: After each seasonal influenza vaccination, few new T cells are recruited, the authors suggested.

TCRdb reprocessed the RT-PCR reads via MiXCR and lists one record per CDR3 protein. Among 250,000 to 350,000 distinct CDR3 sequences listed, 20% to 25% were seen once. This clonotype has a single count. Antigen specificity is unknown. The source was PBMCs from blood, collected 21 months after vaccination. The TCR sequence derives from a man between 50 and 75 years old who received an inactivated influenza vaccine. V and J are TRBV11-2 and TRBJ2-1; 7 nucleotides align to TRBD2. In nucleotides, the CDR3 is TGTGCCAGCAGCTCGGGGGGATGGTTTGATGAGCAGTTCTTC. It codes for CASSSGGWFDEQFF.